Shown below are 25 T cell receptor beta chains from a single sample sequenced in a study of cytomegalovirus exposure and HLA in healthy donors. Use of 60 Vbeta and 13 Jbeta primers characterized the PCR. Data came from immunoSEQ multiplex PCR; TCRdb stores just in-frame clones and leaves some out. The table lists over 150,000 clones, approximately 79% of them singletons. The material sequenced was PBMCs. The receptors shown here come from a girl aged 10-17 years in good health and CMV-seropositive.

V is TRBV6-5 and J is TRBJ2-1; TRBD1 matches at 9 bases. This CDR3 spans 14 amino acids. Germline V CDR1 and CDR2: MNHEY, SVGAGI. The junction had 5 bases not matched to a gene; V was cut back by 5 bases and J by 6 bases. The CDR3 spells CASSARQGGNEQFF. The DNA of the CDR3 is TGTGCCAGCAGTGCCCGACAGGGGGGCAATGAGCAGTTCTTC.

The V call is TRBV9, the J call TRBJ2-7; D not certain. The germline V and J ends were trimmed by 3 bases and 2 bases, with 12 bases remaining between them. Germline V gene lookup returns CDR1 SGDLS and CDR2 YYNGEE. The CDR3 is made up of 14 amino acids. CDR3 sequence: CASSAYSSTYEQYF. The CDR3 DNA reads TGTGCCAGCAGCGCTTACTCGTCTACCTACGAGCAGTACTTC. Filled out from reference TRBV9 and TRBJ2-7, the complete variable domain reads DSGVTQTPKHLITATGQRVTLRCSPRSGDLSVYWYQQSLDQGLQFLIQYYNGEERAKGNILERFSAQQFPDLHSELNLSSLELGDSALYFCASSAYSSTYEQYFGPGTRLTVT.

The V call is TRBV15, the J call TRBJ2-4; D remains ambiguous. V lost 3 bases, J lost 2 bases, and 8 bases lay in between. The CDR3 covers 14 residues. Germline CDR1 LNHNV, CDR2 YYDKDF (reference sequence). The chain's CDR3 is CATSSRQSKNIQYF. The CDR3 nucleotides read TGTGCCACCAGCAGCAGGCAGTCCAAAAACATTCAGTACTTC.

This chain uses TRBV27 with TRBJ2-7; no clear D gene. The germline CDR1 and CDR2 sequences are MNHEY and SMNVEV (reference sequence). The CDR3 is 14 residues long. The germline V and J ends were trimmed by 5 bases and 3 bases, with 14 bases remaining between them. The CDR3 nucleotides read TGTGCCAGCAGTGCCCGGGTGCCGAGCTACGAGCAGTACTTC. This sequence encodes CASSARVPSYEQYF.

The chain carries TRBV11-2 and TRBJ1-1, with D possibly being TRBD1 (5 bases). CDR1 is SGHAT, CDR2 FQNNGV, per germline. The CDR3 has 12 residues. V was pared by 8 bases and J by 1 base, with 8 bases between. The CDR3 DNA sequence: TGTGCCAGCGCTGGACAGAACACTGAAGCTTTCTTT. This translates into CASAGQNTEAFF. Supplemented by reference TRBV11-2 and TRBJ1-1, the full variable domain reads EAGVAQSPRYKIIEKRQSVAFWCNPISGHATLYWYQQILGQGPKLLIQFQNNGVVDDSQLPKDRFSAERLKGVDSTLKIQPAKLEDSAVYLCASAGQNTEAFFGQGTRLTVV.

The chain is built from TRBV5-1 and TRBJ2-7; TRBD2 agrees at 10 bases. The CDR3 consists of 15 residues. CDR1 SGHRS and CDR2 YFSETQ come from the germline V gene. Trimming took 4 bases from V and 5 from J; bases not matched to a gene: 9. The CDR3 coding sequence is TGCGCCAGCAGCCCGGGACTAGCGACTGCCCACGAGCAGTACTTC. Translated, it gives CASSPGLATAHEQYF.

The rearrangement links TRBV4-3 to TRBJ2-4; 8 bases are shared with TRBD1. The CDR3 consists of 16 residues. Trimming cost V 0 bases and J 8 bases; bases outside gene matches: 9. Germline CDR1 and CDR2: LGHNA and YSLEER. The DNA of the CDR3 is TGCGCCAGCAGCCAAGACGTGGCAGGGGGCAGGGACATTCAGTACTTC. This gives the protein CASSQDVAGGRDIQYF.

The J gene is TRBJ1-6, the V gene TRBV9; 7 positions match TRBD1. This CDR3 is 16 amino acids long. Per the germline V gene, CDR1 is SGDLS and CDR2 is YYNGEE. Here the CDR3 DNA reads TGTGCTAGCGGAAACCGACAGGGTCTCTGGAATTCACCCCTCCACTTT. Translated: CASGNRQGLWNSPLHF.

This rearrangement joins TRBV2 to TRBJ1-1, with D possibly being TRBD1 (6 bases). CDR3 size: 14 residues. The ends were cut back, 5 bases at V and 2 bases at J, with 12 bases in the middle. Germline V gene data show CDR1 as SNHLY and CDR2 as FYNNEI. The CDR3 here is CASSPQGYNTEAFF. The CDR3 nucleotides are TGTGCCAGCAGTCCCCAGGGGTATAACACTGAAGCTTTCTTT.

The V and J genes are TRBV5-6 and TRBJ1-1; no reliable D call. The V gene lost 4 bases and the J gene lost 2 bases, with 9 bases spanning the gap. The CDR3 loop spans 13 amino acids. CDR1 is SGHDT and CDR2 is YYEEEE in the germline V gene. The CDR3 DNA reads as TGTGCCAGCAGCCAAGCAGGTAACACTGAAGCTTTCTTT. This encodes CASSQAGNTEAFF.

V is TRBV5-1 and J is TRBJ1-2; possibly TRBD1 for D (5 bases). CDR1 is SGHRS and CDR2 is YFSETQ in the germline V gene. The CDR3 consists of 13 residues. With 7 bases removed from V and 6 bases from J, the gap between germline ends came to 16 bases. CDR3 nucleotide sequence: TGCGCCAGCCTAGGAGGCAGGGAGGATGGCTACACCTTC. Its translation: CASLGGREDGYTF.

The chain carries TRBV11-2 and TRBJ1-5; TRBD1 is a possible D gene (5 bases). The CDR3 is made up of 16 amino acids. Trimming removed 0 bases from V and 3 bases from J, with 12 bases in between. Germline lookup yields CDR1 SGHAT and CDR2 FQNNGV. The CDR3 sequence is CASSLDGGGPNQPQHF. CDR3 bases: TGTGCCAGCAGCTTAGATGGGGGAGGTCCCAATCAGCCCCAGCATTTT.

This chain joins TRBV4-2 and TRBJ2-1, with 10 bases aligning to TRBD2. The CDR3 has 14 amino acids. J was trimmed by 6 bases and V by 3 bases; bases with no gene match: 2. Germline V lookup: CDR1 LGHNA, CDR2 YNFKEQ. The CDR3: CASSQSGGVNEQFF. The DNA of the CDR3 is TGTGCCAGCAGCCAGAGCGGGGGGGTCAATGAGCAGTTCTTC.

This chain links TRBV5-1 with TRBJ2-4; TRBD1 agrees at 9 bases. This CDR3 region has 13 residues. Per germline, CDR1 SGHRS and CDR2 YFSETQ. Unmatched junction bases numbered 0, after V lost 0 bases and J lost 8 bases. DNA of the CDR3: TGCGCCAGCAGCTTGGGGGACAGGGACATTCAGTACTTC. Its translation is CASSLGDRDIQYF.

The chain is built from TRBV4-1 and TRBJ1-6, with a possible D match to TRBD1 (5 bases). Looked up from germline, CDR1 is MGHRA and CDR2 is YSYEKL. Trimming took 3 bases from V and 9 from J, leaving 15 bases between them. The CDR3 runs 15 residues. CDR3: CASSHLLDGASPLHF. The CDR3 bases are TGCGCCAGCAGCCATCTCTTGGATGGGGCTTCACCCCTCCACTTT.

The CDR3 protein is CASSYGQGPGYTF. The CDR3 DNA reads as TGTGCCAGCAGTTACGGACAGGGCCCTGGCTACACCTTC. The J gene is TRBJ1-2, the V gene TRBV6-5, with 8 bases lining up with TRBD1. The V gene end was trimmed by 2 bases and the J gene end by 7 bases; junction bases not matched to a gene: 3. Looked up from germline, CDR1 is MNHEY and CDR2 is SVGAGI. The CDR3 loop spans 13 amino acids.

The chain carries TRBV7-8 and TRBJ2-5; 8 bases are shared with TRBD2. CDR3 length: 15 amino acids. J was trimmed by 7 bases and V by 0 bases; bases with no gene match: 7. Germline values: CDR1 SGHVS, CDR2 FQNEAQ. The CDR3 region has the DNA TGTGCCAGCAGCTTAGCTCGGGGGGGGCCGGGGACCCAGTACTTC. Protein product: CASSLARGGPGTQYF.

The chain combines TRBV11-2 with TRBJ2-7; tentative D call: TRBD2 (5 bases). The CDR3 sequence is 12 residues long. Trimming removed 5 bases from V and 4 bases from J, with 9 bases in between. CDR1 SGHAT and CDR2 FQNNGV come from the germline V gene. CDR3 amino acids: CASSMGVYEQYF. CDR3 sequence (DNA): TGTGCCAGCAGCATGGGAGTGTACGAGCAGTACTTC.

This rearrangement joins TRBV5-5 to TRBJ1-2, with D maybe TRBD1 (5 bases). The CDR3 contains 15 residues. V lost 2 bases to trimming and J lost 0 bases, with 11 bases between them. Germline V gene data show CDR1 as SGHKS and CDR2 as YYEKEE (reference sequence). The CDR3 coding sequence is TGTGCCAGCAGCTTACTTCAGGGAACTAACTATGGCTACACCTTC. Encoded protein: CASSLLQGTNYGYTF.

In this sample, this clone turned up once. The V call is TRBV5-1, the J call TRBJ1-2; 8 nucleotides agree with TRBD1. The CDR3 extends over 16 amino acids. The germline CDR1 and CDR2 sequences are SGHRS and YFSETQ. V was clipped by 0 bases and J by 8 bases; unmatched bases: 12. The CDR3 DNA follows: TGCGCCAGCAGCTTGGAATTCGAGACAGGGGTCGGAGGCTACACCTTC. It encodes CASSLEFETGVGGYTF.

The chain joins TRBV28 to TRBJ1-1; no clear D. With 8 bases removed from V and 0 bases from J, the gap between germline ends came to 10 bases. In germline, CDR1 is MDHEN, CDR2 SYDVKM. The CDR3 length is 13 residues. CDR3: CASAAVMNTEAFF. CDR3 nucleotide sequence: TGTGCCAGCGCTGCGGTGATGAACACTGAAGCTTTCTTT.

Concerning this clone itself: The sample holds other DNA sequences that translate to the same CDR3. The CDR3 region has the DNA TGTGCCAGCAGTGAGGGGAGGGAGAGTAATTCACCCCTCCACTTT. Residues: CASSEGRESNSPLHF. The gene calls are TRBV2 and TRBJ1-6; D is undetermined. V was shortened by 3 bases and J by 6 bases, with 12 bases between the two germline ends. There are 15 residues in the CDR3. Germline-derived CDR1 and CDR2 are SNHLY and FYNNEI.

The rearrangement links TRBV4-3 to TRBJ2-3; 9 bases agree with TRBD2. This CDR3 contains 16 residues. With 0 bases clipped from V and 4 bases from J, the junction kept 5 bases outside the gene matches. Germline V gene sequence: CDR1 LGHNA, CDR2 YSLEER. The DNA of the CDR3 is TGCGCCAGCAGCCAAGAGCGGGGGGGCCTATCAGATACGCAGTATTTT. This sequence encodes CASSQERGGLSDTQYF.

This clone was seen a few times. The chain's CDR3 is CASSLRLYTDTQYF. As DNA, the CDR3 is TGTGCCAGCAGCCTAAGACTATACACAGATACGCAGTATTTT. The gene calls are TRBV11-2 and TRBJ2-3; possibly TRBD2 for D (5 bases). V shed 5 bases and J shed 2 bases, with 11 bases lying between them. The length of the CDR3 is 14 residues. The germline gives CDR1 SGHAT, CDR2 FQNNGV.

CDR3 in DNA: TGCGCCAGCAGAGGGACTGGAGGTCTCCAAGAGACCCAGTACTTC. Protein sequence: CASRGTGGLQETQYF. The rearrangement links TRBV4-1 to TRBJ2-5; a weak D match, TRBD2 (6 bases). Germline loops: CDR1 MGHRA, CDR2 YSYEKL. The CDR3 contains 15 residues. Trimming pared 6 bases from V and 1 base from J, leaving 15 bases between.